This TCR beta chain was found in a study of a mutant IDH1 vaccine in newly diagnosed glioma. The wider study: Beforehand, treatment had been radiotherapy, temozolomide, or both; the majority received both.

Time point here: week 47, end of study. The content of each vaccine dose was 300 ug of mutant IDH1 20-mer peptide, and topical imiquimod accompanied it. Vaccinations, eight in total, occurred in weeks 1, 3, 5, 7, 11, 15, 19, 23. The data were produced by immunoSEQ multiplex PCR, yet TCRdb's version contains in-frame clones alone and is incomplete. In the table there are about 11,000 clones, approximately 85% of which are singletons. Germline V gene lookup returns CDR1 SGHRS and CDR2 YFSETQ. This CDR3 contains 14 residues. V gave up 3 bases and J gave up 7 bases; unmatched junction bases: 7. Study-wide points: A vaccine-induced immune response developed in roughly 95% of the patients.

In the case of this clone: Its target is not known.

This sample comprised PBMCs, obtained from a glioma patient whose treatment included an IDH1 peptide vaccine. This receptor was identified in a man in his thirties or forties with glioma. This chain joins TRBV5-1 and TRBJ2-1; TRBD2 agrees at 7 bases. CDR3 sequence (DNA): TGCGCCAGCAGCTCCCTGGGCGGGAGTAATGAGCAGTTCTTC. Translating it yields CASSSLGGSNEQFF.